The sequence of this TCR beta chain was determined in a study of blood T cell repertoires in COVID-19. Study information: Acute and convalescent COVID-19 specimens originated in the United States, Italy and Spain.

V lost 4 bases and J lost 2; bases outside the gene matches: 0. The germline CDR1 and CDR2 sequences are SGHKS and YYEKEE (reference sequence). The CDR3 runs to 13 residues. Original processing methods: Reference gene primer amplification yielded estimated nucleated cell counts. Using immunoSEQ multiplex PCR, the repertoire was profiled, and TCRdb retains in-frame clones only, with some absent. That table supplies the V and J calls and clone size; D and trimming were determined from the DNA. This table has about 68,000 clones, about 88% appearing once. The Seattle site enrolled patients during active infection and followed them longitudinally.

The genes are TRBV5-5 and TRBJ1-2; TRBD1 aligns across 9 bases. The receptor comes from a man older than 75 with COVID-19, enrolled during active disease. Sequenced input: peripheral blood. The CDR3 coding sequence is TGTGCCAGCAGCGGGACAGGGAACTATGGCTACACCTTC. This sequence encodes CASSGTGNYGYTF.